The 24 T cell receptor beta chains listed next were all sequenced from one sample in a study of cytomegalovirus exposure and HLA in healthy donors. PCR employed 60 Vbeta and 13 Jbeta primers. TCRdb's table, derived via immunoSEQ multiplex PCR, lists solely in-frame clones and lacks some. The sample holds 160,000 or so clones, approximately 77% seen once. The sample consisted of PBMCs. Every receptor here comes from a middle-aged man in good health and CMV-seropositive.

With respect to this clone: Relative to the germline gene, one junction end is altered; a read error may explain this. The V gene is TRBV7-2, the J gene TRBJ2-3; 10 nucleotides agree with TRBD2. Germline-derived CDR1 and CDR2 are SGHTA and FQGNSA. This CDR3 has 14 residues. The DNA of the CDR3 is TGTGCCAGCAGCCTAGCGGGGGCCCCAGATACGCAGTATTTT. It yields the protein CASSLAGAPDTQYF.

The CDR3 nucleotides read TGTGCCAGCAGCGTAGAGGGTTGGGGCTATCAACGGATAGATACGCAGTATTTT. It specifies CASSVEGWGYQRIDTQYF. The chain couples TRBV9 to TRBJ2-3; TRBD1 might be the D (5 bases). Germline V lookup: CDR1 SGDLS, CDR2 YYNGEE. V gave up 0 bases and J gave up 5 bases, with 22 bases separating them. This CDR3 comprises 18 residues.

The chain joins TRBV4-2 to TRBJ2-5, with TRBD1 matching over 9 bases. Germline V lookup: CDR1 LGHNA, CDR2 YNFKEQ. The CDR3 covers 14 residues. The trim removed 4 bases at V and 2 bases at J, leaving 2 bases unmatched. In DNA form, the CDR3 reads TGTGCCAGCAGCCTCGGGACAGGGCAAGAGACCCAGTACTTC. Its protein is CASSLGTGQETQYF.

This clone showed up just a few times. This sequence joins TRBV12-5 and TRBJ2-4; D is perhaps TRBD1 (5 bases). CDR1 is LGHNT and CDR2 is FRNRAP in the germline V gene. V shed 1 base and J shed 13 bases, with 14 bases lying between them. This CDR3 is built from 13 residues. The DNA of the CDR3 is TGTGCTAGTGGTTTGGACCTGGACAACCAACAGTACTTC. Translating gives CASGLDLDNQQYF.

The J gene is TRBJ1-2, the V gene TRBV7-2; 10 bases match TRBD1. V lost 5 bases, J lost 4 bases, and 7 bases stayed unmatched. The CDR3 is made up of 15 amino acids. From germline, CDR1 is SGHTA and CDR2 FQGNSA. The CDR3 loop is CASSNGQGGFYGYTF. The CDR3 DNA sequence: TGTGCCAGCAGCAACGGACAGGGGGGATTCTATGGCTACACCTTC.

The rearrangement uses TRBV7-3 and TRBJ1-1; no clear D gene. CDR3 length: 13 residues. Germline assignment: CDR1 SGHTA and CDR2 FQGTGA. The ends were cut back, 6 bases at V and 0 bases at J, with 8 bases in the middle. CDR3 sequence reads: CASRSQMNTEAFF. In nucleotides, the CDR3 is TGTGCCAGCAGGTCGCAGATGAACACTGAAGCTTTCTTT.

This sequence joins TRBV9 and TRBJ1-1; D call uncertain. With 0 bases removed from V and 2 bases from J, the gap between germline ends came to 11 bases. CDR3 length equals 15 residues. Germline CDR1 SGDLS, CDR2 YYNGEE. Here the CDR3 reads CASSVDMLVNTEAFF. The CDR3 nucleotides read TGTGCCAGCAGCGTAGACATGTTGGTCAACACTGAAGCTTTCTTT.

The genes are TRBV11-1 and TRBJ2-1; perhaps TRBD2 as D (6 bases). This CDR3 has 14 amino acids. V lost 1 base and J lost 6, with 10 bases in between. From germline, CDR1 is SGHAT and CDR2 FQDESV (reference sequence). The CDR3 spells CASSLGGAFNEQFF. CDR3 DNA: TGTGCCAGCAGCTTAGGCGGGGCCTTCAATGAGCAGTTCTTC.

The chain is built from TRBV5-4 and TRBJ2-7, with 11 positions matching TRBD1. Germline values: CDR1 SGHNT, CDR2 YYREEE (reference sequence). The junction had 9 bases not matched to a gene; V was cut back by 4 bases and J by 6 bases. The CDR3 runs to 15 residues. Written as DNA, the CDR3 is TGTGCCAGCAGCGGGACCGGGACAGGGGGGCGCGAGCAGTACTTC. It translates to CASSGTGTGGREQYF.

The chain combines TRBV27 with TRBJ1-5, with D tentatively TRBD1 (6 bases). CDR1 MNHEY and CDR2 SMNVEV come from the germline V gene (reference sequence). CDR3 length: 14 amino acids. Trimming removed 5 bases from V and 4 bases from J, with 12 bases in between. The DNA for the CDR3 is TGTGCCAGCAGTCCACAGGGTGGGAATCAGCCCCAGCATTTT. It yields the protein CASSPQGGNQPQHF.

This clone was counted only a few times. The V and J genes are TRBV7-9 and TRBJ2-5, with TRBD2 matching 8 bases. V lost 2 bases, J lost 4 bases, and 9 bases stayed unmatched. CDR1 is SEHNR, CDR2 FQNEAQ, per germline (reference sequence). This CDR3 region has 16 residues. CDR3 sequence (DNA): TGTGCCAGCAGCTTACGGGGGGGCGATAGGGGAGAGACCCAGTACTTC. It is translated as CASSLRGGDRGETQYF.

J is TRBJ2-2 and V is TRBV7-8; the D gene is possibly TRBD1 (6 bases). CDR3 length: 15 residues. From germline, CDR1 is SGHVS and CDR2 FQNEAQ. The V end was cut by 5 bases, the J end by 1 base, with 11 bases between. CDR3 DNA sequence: TGTGCCAGCAGCGCACGAGGGGGGAACACCGGGGAGCTGTTTTTT. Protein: CASSARGGNTGELFF. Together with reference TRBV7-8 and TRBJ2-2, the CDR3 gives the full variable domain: GAGVSQSPRYKVAKRGQDVALRCDPISGHVSLFWYQQALGQGPEFLTYFQNEAQLDKSGLPSDRFFAERPEGSVSTLKIQRTQQEDSAVYLCASSARGGNTGELFFGEGSRLTVL.

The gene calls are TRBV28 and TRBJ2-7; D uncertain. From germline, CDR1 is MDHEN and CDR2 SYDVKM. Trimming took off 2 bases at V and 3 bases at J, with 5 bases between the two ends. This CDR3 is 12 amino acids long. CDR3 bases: TGTGCCAGCAGTTTAAATCGCTACGAGCAGTACTTC. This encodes CASSLNRYEQYF.

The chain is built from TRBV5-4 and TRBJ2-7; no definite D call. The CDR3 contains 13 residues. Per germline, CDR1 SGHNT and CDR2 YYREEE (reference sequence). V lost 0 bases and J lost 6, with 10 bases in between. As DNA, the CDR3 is TGTGCCAGCAGCTTGGAGTCTCTAACCGAGCAGTACTTC. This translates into CASSLESLTEQYF. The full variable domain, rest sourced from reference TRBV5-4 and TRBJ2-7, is ETGVTQSPTHLIKTRGQQVTLRCSSQSGHNTVSWYQQALGQGPQFIFQYYREEENGRGNFPPRFSGLQFPNYSSELNVNALELDDSALYLCASSLESLTEQYFGPGTRLTVT.

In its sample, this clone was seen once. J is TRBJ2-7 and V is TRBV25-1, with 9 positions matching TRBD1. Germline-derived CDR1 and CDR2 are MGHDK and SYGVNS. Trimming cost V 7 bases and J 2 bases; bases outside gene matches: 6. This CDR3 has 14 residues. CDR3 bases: TGTGCCAGCACCCGAGGGACAGGGCCCTACGAGCAGTACTTC. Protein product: CASTRGTGPYEQYF.

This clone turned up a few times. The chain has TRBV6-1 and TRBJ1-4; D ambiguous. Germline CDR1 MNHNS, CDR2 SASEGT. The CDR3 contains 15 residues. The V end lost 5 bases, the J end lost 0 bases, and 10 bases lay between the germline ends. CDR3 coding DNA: TGTGCCAGCAGTCTATCAGGAACAACTAATGAAAAACTGTTTTTT. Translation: CASSLSGTTNEKLFF.

CDR3 residues: CASSLSQGGETQYF. CDR3 nucleotide sequence: TGCGCCAGCAGCTTGTCGCAGGGGGGAGAGACCCAGTACTTC. The chain employs TRBV5-1 and TRBJ2-5; a possible D gene is TRBD1 (7 bases). In germline, CDR1 is SGHRS, CDR2 YFSETQ. The CDR3 sequence is 14 residues long. The V and J ends lost 1 base and 4 bases respectively, with 11 bases between them.

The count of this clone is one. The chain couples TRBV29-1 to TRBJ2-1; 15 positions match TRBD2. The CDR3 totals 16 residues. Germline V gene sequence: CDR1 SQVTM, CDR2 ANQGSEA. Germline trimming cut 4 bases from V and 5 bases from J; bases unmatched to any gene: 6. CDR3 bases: TGCAGCGTTGGGACTAGCGGGGGGGGACCACACAATGAGCAGTTCTTC. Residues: CSVGTSGGGPHNEQFF.

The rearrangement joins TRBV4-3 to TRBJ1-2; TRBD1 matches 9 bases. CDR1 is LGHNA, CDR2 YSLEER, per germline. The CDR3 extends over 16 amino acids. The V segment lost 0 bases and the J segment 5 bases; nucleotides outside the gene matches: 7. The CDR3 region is CASSQDVGTGRYGYTF. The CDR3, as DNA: TGCGCCAGCAGCCAAGATGTAGGGACAGGGCGGTATGGCTACACCTTC.

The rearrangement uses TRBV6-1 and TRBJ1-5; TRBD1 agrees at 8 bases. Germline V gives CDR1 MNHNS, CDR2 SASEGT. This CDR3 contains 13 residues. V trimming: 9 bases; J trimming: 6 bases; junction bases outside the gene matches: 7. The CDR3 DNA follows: TGTGCCAGAAAACAGGGGGATAGTCAGCCCCAGCATTTT. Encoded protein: CARKQGDSQPQHF.

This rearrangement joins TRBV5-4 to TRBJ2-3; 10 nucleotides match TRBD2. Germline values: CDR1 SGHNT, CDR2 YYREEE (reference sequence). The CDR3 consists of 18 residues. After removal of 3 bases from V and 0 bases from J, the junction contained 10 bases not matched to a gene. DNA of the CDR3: TGTGCCAGCAGCTCGCCAACAACTAGCGGGGATAGCACAGATACGCAGTATTTT. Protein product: CASSSPTTSGDSTDTQYF.

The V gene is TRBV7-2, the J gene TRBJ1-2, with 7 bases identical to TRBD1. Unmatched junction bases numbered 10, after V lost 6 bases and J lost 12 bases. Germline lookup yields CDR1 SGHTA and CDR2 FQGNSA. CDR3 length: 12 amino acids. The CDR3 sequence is CASSFDRARHTF. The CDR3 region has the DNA TGTGCCAGCAGTTTCGACAGGGCCCGTCACACCTTC.

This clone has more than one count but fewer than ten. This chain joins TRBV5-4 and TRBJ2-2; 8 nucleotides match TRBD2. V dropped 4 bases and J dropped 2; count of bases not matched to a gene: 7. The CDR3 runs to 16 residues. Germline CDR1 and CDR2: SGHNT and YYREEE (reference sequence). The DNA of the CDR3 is TGTGCCAGCAGCCCGGGAGGGGTACAAAACACCGGGGAGCTGTTTTTT. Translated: CASSPGGVQNTGELFF. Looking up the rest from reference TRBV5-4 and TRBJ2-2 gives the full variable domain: ETGVTQSPTHLIKTRGQQVTLRCSSQSGHNTVSWYQQALGQGPQFIFQYYREEENGRGNFPPRFSGLQFPNYSSELNVNALELDDSALYLCASSPGGVQNTGELFFGEGSRLTVL.

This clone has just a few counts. CDR3 coding DNA: TGTGCCAGTAGTATAGGAGGTTCCACCGGGGAGCTGTTTTTT. The encoded protein is CASSIGGSTGELFF. V gene TRBV19 combines with J gene TRBJ2-2; D gene ambiguous. Germline V gene sequence: CDR1 LNHDA, CDR2 SQIVND (reference sequence). The CDR3 has 14 residues. Trimming took off 1 base at V and 4 bases at J, with 7 bases between the two ends.